The following is a T cell receptor beta chain sequence with its context. Per germline, CDR1 SGDLS and CDR2 YYNGEE. J was trimmed by 5 bases and V by 0 bases; bases with no gene match: 2. This CDR3 has 14 amino acids. These data come from a study of technical replicates of blood from a few donors. The protocol was immunoSEQ multiplex PCR, while the TCRdb copy is restricted to in-frame clones and leaves out a portion. Among approximately 85,000 clones listed, about 93% were seen once. The chain couples TRBV9 to TRBJ2-5; 9 bases are shared with TRBD1. Sequenced material: T cells isolated from PBMCs. This clonotype was obtained from a human donor in good health. The CDR3 DNA is TGTGCCAGCAGCGTAGGGGGGACAGGGGAGACCCAGTACTTC. Protein sequence: CASSVGGTGETQYF.